Below, 32 T cell receptor beta chains from the same sample are listed, as sequenced in a study of graft-versus-host responses after intestinal transplantation. Assay: immunoSEQ multiplex PCR; the TCRdb copy retains only in-frame clones and omits some. The table lists approximately 99,000 clones, 85% to 95% of them singletons. No antigen is known for these receptors. The sequencing here drew on unstimulated CD8+ T cells sorted from spleen or lymph node cells, taken before transplant. All receptors come from a human donor who was the organ donor for an intestinal transplant.

The genes are TRBV11-2 and TRBJ2-1; 13 bases are a match to TRBD2. Germline V CDR1 and CDR2: SGHAT, FQNNGV. The V gene end was trimmed by 4 bases and the J gene end by 9 bases; junction bases not matched to a gene: 18. The CDR3 is made up of 19 amino acids. The CDR3 reads CASSSLGTLAGGPLGEQFF. The CDR3 DNA reads TGTGCCAGCAGCTCTCTGGGCACACTAGCGGGAGGGCCGTTGGGTGAGCAGTTCTTC.

This chain links TRBV27 with TRBJ2-1; 9 bases map to TRBD2. The CDR3 is made up of 18 amino acids. Per germline, CDR1 MNHEY and CDR2 SMNVEV (reference sequence). V lost 3 bases to trimming and J lost 9 bases; unmatched junction nucleotides: 18. The chain's CDR3 is CASSFLTGGLAFFGEQFF. CDR3 DNA sequence: TGTGCCAGCAGTTTTCTAACTGGTGGACTAGCGTTTTTCGGTGAGCAGTTCTTC.

This chain uses TRBV25-1 with TRBJ2-3; D perhaps matches TRBD2 (6 bases). The ends were cut back, 4 bases at V and 2 bases at J, with 13 bases in the middle. CDR3 length: 15 amino acids. From germline, CDR1 is MGHDK and CDR2 SYGVNS. CDR3 residues: CASSAGVTFTDTQYF. The CDR3 region has the DNA TGTGCCAGCAGTGCGGGGGTTACCTTCACAGATACGCAGTATTTT.

The chain links TRBV9 to TRBJ2-5, with D perhaps matching TRBD2 (6 bases). V shed 3 bases and J shed 2 bases, with 14 bases lying between them. The CDR3 contains 15 residues. Germline V CDR1 and CDR2: SGDLS, YYNGEE. The CDR3 sequence is CASSASGTVQETQYF. CDR3 nucleotides: TGTGCCAGCAGCGCTTCCGGGACTGTACAAGAGACCCAGTACTTC.

The chain recombines TRBV30 with TRBJ1-2; D perhaps matches TRBD1 (6 bases). Trimming pared 2 bases from V and 4 bases from J, leaving 8 bases between. Germline CDR1 and CDR2: GTSNPN and SVGIG (reference sequence). There are 12 residues in the CDR3. In DNA, the CDR3 is TGTGCCTGGAGTCCGACAGGCTATGGCTACACCTTC. Its translation: CAWSPTGYGYTF.

The chain joins TRBV9 to TRBJ2-2, with 8 bases matching TRBD2. The CDR3 totals 22 residues. The V and J ends lost 1 base and 7 bases, in that order; junction bases with no gene match: 27. CDR1 and CDR2 (germline): SGDLS, YYNGEE. In nucleotides, the CDR3 is TGTGCCAGCAGCGTATCCGCGGCGTTGGGAGCGGGAGACTTATTCAGGTTCGGGGAGCTGTTTTTT. It yields the protein CASSVSAALGAGDLFRFGELFF. Full variable domain (missing parts from reference TRBV9 and TRBJ2-2): DSGVTQTPKHLITATGQRVTLRCSPRSGDLSVYWYQQSLDQGLQFLIQYYNGEERAKGNILERFSAQQFPDLHSELNLSSLELGDSALYFCASSVSAALGAGDLFRFGELFFGEGSRLTVL.

The chain recombines TRBV15 with TRBJ2-5; no clear D. CDR1 is LNHNV, CDR2 YYDKDF, per germline (reference sequence). This CDR3 is 15 amino acids long. V lost 4 bases to trimming and J lost 1 base, with 13 bases between them. This chain's CDR3 is CATSKTEVGQETQYF. The CDR3 region has the DNA TGTGCCACCAGCAAAACAGAAGTGGGCCAAGAGACCCAGTACTTC.

This sequence joins TRBV13 and TRBJ2-1, with D tentatively TRBD2 (6 bases). V shed 0 bases and J shed 4 bases, with 13 bases lying between them. This CDR3 comprises 16 residues. Germline V gives CDR1 PRHDT, CDR2 FYEKMQ (reference sequence). Here the CDR3 DNA reads TGTGCCAGCAGCTTAGGGACGGGGGAAGTATACAATGAGCAGTTCTTC. Its protein is CASSLGTGEVYNEQFF.

The chain carries TRBV11-2 and TRBJ1-2, with D tentatively TRBD1 (6 bases). V dropped 4 bases and J dropped 3 bases, with 15 bases sitting between them. This CDR3 is built from 15 residues. From germline, CDR1 is SGHAT and CDR2 FQNNGV. The CDR3 loop reads CASSSTGLWHYGYTF. The CDR3 coding sequence is TGTGCCAGCAGCTCTACAGGGCTTTGGCACTATGGCTACACCTTC.

The V call is TRBV27, the J call TRBJ2-3; D may be TRBD1 (5 bases). Germline V gene data show CDR1 as MNHEY and CDR2 as SMNVEV (reference sequence). CDR3 size: 14 residues. Trimming removed 2 bases from V and 3 bases from J, with 9 bases in between. The CDR3, as DNA: TGTGCCAGCAGTTTAGACAGAACAACAGATACGCAGTATTTT. This codes for CASSLDRTTDTQYF.

The chain combines TRBV29-1 with TRBJ1-2; D possibly corresponds to TRBD1 (6 bases). Per the germline V gene, CDR1 is SQVTM and CDR2 is ANQGSEA. The ends were cut back, 7 bases at V and 5 bases at J, with 11 bases in the middle. There are 11 residues in the CDR3. The chain's CDR3 is CSAPQGYGYTF. As DNA, the CDR3 is TGCAGCGCACCACAGGGATATGGCTACACCTTC.

The J gene is TRBJ2-7, the V gene TRBV2; the D gene is possibly TRBD2 (5 bases). The CDR3 length is 14 residues. Germline CDR1 reads SNHLY; CDR2 reads FYNNEI. Trimming removed 2 bases at V and 0 bases at J, with 8 bases between. The chain's CDR3 is CASSELGSSYEQYF. The CDR3 bases are TGTGCCAGCAGTGAATTGGGGAGCTCCTACGAGCAGTACTTC.

The chain joins TRBV14 to TRBJ2-1; D is uncertain. The germline gives CDR1 SGHDN, CDR2 FVKESK. The CDR3 is 11 amino acids. Trimming took 3 bases from V and 9 from J, leaving 6 bases between them. The CDR3 sequence is CASSHRSEQFF. In nucleotides, the CDR3 is TGTGCCAGCAGCCATCGTAGTGAGCAGTTCTTC.

The J gene is TRBJ1-4, the V gene TRBV5-4; the match to TRBD1 covers 8 bases. The germline V gene has CDR1 SGHNT and CDR2 YYREEE (reference sequence). V lost 4 bases and J lost 8; bases outside the gene matches: 10. The CDR3 is 15 residues long. This CDR3 reads CASSTDRGVEEKLFF. In nucleotides, the CDR3 is TGTGCCAGCAGCACCGACAGGGGCGTCGAGGAAAAACTGTTTTTT.

The chain carries TRBV27 and TRBJ2-7; the D is unclear. CDR3 length: 17 amino acids. V was pared by 5 bases and J by 0 bases, with 20 bases between. Germline V lookup: CDR1 MNHEY, CDR2 SMNVEV (reference sequence). The CDR3 coding sequence is TGTGCCAGCAGTCCCAAACAACTTCTGGAGAGCTCCTACGAGCAGTACTTC. Protein sequence: CASSPKQLLESSYEQYF.

The chain recombines TRBV4-2 with TRBJ2-7; D may be TRBD2 (7 bases). Looked up from germline, CDR1 is LGHNA and CDR2 is YNFKEQ. This CDR3 region has 14 residues. The V end was cut by 1 base, the J end by 2 bases, with 9 bases between. The CDR3: CASSQAGGTYEQYF. The CDR3 DNA reads TGTGCCAGCAGCCAAGCGGGGGGCACCTACGAGCAGTACTTC.

This clone was seen more than once but under ten times. The chain couples TRBV4-2 to TRBJ2-7; 12 bases line up with TRBD2. Germline V gene data show CDR1 as LGHNA and CDR2 as YNFKEQ. Trimming took 0 bases from V and 0 from J; bases not matched to a gene: 3. The CDR3 is 17 amino acids. CDR3: CASSQELAGGVSYEQYF. The CDR3 nucleotides are TGTGCCAGCAGCCAAGAACTAGCGGGGGGTGTCTCCTACGAGCAGTACTTC.

This chain connects TRBV27 to TRBJ1-5, with TRBD1 identical over 10 bases. J lost 7 bases, V lost 8 bases, and 5 bases had no gene match. The CDR3 is 13 amino acids. Germline CDR1 is MNHEY and CDR2 is SMNVEV (reference sequence). CDR3 sequence reads: CASRGTGEQPQHF. CDR3 DNA sequence: TGTGCCAGCCGCGGGACAGGGGAACAGCCCCAGCATTTT.

V and J are TRBV10-1 and TRBJ1-1; 7 nucleotides align to TRBD1. V dropped 8 bases and J dropped 8; count of bases not matched to a gene: 8. CDR3 length: 12 amino acids. The germline V gene encodes CDR1 WNHNN and CDR2 SYGVQD (reference sequence). The DNA for the CDR3 is TGCGCCAGCGGAATCCCGGGACAGGAAGCTTTCTTT. It encodes CASGIPGQEAFF.

The V and J genes are TRBV9 and TRBJ2-3; D gene uncertain. The CDR3 loop spans 15 amino acids. Germline V gives CDR1 SGDLS, CDR2 YYNGEE. V lost 3 bases and J 0 bases, leaving 11 bases between the germline ends. Here the CDR3 DNA reads TGTGCCAGCAGCGATGGGCCACATAGCACAGATACGCAGTATTTT. It specifies CASSDGPHSTDTQYF.

The V gene is TRBV19, the J gene TRBJ1-2; D uncertain. CDR1 is LNHDA, CDR2 SQIVND, per germline (reference sequence). The CDR3 is 13 amino acids. Trimming took off 7 bases at V and 0 bases at J, with 9 bases between the two ends. CDR3 coding DNA: TGTGCCAGTACAGACATTCCTAACTATGGCTACACCTTC. Amino acids: CASTDIPNYGYTF.

The V and J genes are TRBV4-2 and TRBJ2-1, with a possible D match to TRBD2 (6 bases). V lost 2 bases and J 2 bases, leaving 16 bases between the germline ends. The CDR3 has 17 residues. Germline V gene lookup returns CDR1 LGHNA and CDR2 YNFKEQ. The CDR3 protein is CASSQLSGGDTYNEQFF. CDR3 in DNA: TGTGCCAGCAGCCAATTATCGGGCGGGGATACCTACAATGAGCAGTTCTTC.

The chain links TRBV2 to TRBJ2-1, with unresolved D. Germline CDR1 reads SNHLY; CDR2 reads FYNNEI. This CDR3 has 11 residues. V lost 7 bases, J lost 1 base, and 2 bases lay in between. CDR3 DNA: TGTGCCAGCATATCCTACAATGAGCAGTTCTTC. Translation: CASISYNEQFF.

The chain is built from TRBV29-1 and TRBJ1-1; D ambiguous. The CDR3 extends over 13 amino acids. Looked up from germline, CDR1 is SQVTM and CDR2 is ANQGSEA. V lost 7 bases to trimming and J lost 1 base, with 13 bases between them. The CDR3 sequence is CSGDRGRNTEAFF. The CDR3, as DNA: TGCAGCGGTGACCGTGGGAGGAACACTGAAGCTTTCTTT.

CDR3 DNA sequence: TGTGCCAGCAGCTTAGGGCAGGGGAAAGCTTTCTTT. It yields the protein CASSLGQGKAFF. This chain connects TRBV13 to TRBJ1-1, with TRBD1 as a possible D gene (6 bases). Trimming removed 0 bases at V and 9 bases at J, with 8 bases between. The CDR3 loop spans 12 amino acids. In germline, CDR1 is PRHDT, CDR2 FYEKMQ (reference sequence).

V gene TRBV5-8 combines with J gene TRBJ2-3; TRBD1 agrees at 10 bases. The CDR3 covers 18 residues. Per germline, CDR1 SGHTS and CDR2 YDEGEE. The V gene end was trimmed by 1 base and the J gene end by 4 bases; junction bases not matched to a gene: 12. As DNA, the CDR3 is TGTGCCAGCAGCTTGTACGGGACAGGGGTTCTATTCGCAGATACGCAGTATTTT. It yields the protein CASSLYGTGVLFADTQYF.

This chain connects TRBV13 to TRBJ1-2, with D possibly TRBD1 on 6 matching bases. Trimming stripped 1 base from V and 8 bases from J, with 17 bases between. This CDR3 is built from 15 residues. Germline V gives CDR1 PRHDT, CDR2 FYEKMQ (reference sequence). CDR3 nucleotide sequence: TGTGCCAGCAGCTTAGAACGCGGGGGCGGGATGGGCTACACCTTC. The encoded protein is CASSLERGGGMGYTF.

This clone was observed a handful of times. This rearrangement joins TRBV27 to TRBJ2-7; no definite D call. In germline, CDR1 is MNHEY, CDR2 SMNVEV (reference sequence). Trimming removed 1 base from V and 0 bases from J, with 4 bases in between. The CDR3 sequence is 13 residues long. The CDR3 region is CASSLFSSYEQYF. CDR3 in DNA: TGTGCCAGCAGTTTATTTAGCTCCTACGAGCAGTACTTC.

This rearrangement joins TRBV5-3 to TRBJ1-3; weak D call: TRBD1 (6 bases). TRBV5-3 is an ORF for which the function is uncertain. The V gene lost 4 bases and the J gene lost 7 bases, with 18 bases spanning the gap. This CDR3 comprises 15 residues. The CDR3 DNA follows: TGTGCCAGAAGCCTCCAACAGGGTAAAGGGAACACCATATATTTT. Its translation: CARSLQQGKGNTIYF.

This chain uses TRBV1 with TRBJ2-7; no check of the table's D call, TRBD1, against the DNA was made. TRBV1 is reported as a pseudogene. The CDR3 has 18 residues. CDR3 nucleotide sequence: TGCACCAGCAGGGGAACAGGGGACTGCCCCCGAAGCTCCTACGAGCAGTACTTC. This encodes CTSRGTGDCPRSSYEQYF.

This rearrangement joins TRBV5-1 to TRBJ2-2; TRBD1 agrees at 9 bases. The CDR3 contains 16 residues. The V gene end was trimmed by 5 bases and the J gene end by 4 bases; junction bases not matched to a gene: 9. The germline CDR1 and CDR2 sequences are SGHRS and YFSETQ. The CDR3 here is CASRFGDRETTGELFF. CDR3 sequence (DNA): TGCGCCAGCAGGTTTGGGGACAGGGAGACCACCGGGGAGCTGTTTTTT.

The genes are TRBV27 and TRBJ2-7, with a possible D match to TRBD2 (7 bases). V was trimmed by 2 bases and J by 7 bases, leaving 24 bases between them. Germline values: CDR1 MNHEY, CDR2 SMNVEV (reference sequence). This CDR3 is 17 amino acids long. The CDR3 here is CASSLMVGGGGVEEQYF. The DNA of the CDR3 is TGTGCCAGCAGTTTAATGGTTGGGGGCGGGGGTGTGGAGGAGCAGTACTTC.